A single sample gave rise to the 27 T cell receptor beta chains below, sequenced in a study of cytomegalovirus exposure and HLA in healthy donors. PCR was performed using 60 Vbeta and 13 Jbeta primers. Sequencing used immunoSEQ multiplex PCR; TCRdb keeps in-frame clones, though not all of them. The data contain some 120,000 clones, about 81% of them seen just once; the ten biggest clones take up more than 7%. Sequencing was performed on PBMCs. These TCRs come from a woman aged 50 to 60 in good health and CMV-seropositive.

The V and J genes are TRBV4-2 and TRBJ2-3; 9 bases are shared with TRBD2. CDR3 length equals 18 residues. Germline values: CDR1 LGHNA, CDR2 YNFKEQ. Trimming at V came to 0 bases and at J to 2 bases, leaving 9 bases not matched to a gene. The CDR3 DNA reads TGTGCCAGCAGCCAAGACGATTGGGGACTAGCAACCACAGATACGCAGTATTTT. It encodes CASSQDDWGLATTDTQYF.

The CDR3, as DNA: TGCGCCAGCAGCTTGGACAGGGGGAGCACAGATACGCAGTATTTT. Amino acids: CASSLDRGSTDTQYF. The J gene is TRBJ2-3, the V gene TRBV5-1; the match to TRBD1 covers 8 bases. The CDR3 runs 15 residues. Germline CDR1 reads SGHRS; CDR2 reads YFSETQ. V shed 0 bases and J 0 bases; nucleotides not matched to a gene: 0.

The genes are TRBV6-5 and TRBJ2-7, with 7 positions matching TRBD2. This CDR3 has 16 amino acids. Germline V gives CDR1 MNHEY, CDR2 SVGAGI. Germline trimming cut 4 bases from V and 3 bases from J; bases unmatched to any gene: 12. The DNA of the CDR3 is TGTGCCAGCAGTTCTCTTTTTCAGGGAGGGCTCTACGAGCAGTACTTC. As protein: CASSSLFQGGLYEQYF.

CDR3 in amino acids: CASSGTRRDGELFF. For the CDR3, the DNA is TGTGCCAGCAGTGGTACCAGGCGGGACGGGGAGCTGTTTTTT. The J gene is TRBJ2-2, the V gene TRBV2, with D perhaps matching TRBD2 (6 bases). This CDR3 has 14 residues. The germline V and J ends were trimmed by 4 bases and 7 bases, with 13 bases remaining between them. CDR1 and CDR2 from the germline V gene are SNHLY and FYNNEI.

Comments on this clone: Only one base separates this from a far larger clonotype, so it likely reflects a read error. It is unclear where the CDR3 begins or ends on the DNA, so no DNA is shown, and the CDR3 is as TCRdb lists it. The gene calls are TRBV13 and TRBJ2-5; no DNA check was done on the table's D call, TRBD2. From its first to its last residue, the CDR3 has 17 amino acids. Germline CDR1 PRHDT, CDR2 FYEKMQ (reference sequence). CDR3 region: CASSLGTSGSFLETQYF.

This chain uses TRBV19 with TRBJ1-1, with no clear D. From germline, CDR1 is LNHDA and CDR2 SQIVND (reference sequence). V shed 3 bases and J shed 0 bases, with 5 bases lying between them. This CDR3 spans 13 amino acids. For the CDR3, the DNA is TGTGCCAGTAGTATCGGGGTGAACACTGAAGCTTTCTTT. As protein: CASSIGVNTEAFF.

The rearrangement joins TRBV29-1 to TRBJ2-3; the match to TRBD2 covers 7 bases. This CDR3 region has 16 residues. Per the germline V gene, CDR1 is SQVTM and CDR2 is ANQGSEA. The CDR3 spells CRDYPTSRPGTDTQYF. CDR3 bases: TGCAGGGATTATCCGACTAGCCGCCCTGGCACAGATACGCAGTATTTT.

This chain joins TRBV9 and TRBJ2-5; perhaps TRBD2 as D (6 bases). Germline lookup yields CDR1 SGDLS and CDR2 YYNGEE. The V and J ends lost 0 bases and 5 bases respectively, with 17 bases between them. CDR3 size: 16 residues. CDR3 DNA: TGTGCCAGCAGCGTAGGTGGAGGGTCGTATGGGGAGACCCAGTACTTC. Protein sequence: CASSVGGGSYGETQYF.

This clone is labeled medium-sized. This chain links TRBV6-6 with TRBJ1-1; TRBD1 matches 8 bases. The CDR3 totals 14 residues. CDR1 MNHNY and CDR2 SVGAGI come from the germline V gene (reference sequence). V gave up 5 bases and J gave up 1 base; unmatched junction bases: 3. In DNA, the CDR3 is TGTGCCAGCAGTGGGGACAGGAGGAACACTGAAGCTTTCTTT. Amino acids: CASSGDRRNTEAFF.

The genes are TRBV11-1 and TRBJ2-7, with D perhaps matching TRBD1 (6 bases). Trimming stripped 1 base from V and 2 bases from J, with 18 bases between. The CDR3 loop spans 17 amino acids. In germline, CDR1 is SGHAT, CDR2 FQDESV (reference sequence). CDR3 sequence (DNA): TGTGCCAGCAGCTTAGAGGTCGTCAGGGGTCCCACCTACGAGCAGTACTTC. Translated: CASSLEVVRGPTYEQYF.

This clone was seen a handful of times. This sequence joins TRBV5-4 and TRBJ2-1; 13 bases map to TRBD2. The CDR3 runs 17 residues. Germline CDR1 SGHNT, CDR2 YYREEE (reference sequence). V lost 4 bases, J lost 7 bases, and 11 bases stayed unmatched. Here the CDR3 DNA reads TGTGCCAGCAGCCCCACTCCCGGGACTAGCGGGGAGAATGAGCAGTTCTTC. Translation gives CASSPTPGTSGENEQFF.

CDR3 in amino acids: CATSRGGRGFSGELFF. In DNA, the CDR3 is TGTGCCACCAGCAGGGGCGGCAGGGGCTTTTCCGGGGAGCTGTTTTTT. The chain links TRBV15 to TRBJ2-2, with a possible D match to TRBD1 (6 bases). The germline V gene has CDR1 LNHNV and CDR2 YYDKDF (reference sequence). The CDR3 covers 16 residues. Between the trimmed V and J ends, which lost 3 bases and 6 bases, there was a span of 17 bases.

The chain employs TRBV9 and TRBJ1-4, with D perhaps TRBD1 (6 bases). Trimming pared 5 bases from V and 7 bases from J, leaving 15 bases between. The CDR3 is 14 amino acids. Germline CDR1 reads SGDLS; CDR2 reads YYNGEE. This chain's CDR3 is CASSHGGVGEKLFF. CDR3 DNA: TGTGCCAGCAGTCATGGGGGCGTGGGTGAAAAACTGTTTTTT. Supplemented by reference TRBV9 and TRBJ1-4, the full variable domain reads DSGVTQTPKHLITATGQRVTLRCSPRSGDLSVYWYQQSLDQGLQFLIQYYNGEERAKGNILERFSAQQFPDLHSELNLSSLELGDSALYFCASSHGGVGEKLFFGSGTQLSVL.

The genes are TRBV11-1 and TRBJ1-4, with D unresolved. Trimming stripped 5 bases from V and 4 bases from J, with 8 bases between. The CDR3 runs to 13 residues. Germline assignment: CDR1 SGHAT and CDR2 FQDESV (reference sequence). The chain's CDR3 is CASSLHSNEKLFF. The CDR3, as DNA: TGTGCCAGCAGCCTCCACAGTAATGAAAAACTGTTTTTT.

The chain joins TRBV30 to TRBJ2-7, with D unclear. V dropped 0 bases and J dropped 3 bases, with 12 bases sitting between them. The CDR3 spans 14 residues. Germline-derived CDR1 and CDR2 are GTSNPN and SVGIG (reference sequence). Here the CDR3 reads CAWSVYENIYEQYF. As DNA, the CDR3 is TGTGCCTGGAGTGTATACGAGAATATCTACGAGCAGTACTTC. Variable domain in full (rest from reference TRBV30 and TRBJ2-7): SQTIHQWPATLVQPVGSPLSLECTVEGTSNPNLYWYRQAAGRGLQLLFYSVGIGQISSEVPQNLSASRPQDRQFILSSKKLLLSDSGFYLCAWSVYENIYEQYFGPGTRLTVT.

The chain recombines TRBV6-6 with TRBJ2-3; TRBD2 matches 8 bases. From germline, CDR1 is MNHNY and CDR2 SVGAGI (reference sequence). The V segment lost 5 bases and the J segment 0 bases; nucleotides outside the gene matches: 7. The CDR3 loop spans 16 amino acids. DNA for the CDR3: TGTGCCAGCAGTCACCCACTAGCGGCAAGCACAGATACGCAGTATTTT. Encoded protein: CASSHPLAASTDTQYF.

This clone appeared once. CDR3 amino acids: CASSLYGGRAETQYF. The CDR3 DNA sequence: TGTGCCAGCAGCTTATATGGGGGCAGGGCGGAGACCCAGTACTTC. The rearrangement uses TRBV7-9 and TRBJ2-5; a weak D match, TRBD1 (6 bases). The V gene's germline CDR1 is SEHNR and CDR2 FQNEAQ (reference sequence). V dropped 2 bases and J dropped 5 bases, with 15 bases sitting between them. The CDR3 is 15 residues long.

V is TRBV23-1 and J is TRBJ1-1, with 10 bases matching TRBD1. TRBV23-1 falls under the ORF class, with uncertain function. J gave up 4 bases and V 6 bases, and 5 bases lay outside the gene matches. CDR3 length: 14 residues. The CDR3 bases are TGCGCCAGCAGAAAGGACAGGGGGTTCACTGAAGCTTTCTTT. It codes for CASRKDRGFTEAFF.

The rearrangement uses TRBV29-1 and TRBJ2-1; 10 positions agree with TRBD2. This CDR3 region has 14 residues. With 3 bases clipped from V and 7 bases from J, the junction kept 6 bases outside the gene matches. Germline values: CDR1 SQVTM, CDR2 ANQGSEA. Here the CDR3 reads CSVDRLAGVNEQFF. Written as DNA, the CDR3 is TGCAGCGTTGATCGACTAGCGGGTGTGAATGAGCAGTTCTTC.

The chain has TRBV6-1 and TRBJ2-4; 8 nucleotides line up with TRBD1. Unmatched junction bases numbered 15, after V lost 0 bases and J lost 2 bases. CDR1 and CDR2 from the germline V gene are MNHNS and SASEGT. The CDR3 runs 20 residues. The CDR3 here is CASSEAPPTGQGGTKNIQYF. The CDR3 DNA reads TGTGCCAGCAGTGAAGCCCCCCCCACCGGACAGGGTGGAACCAAAAACATTCAGTACTTC.

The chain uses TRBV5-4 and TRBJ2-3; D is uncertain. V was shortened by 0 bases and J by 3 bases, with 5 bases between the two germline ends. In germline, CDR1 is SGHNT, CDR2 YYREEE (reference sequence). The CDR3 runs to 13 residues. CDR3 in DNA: TGTGCCAGCAGCTTGGGGGCAACAGATACGCAGTATTTT. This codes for CASSLGATDTQYF. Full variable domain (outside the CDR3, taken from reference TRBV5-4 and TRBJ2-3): ETGVTQSPTHLIKTRGQQVTLRCSSQSGHNTVSWYQQALGQGPQFIFQYYREEENGRGNFPPRFSGLQFPNYSSELNVNALELDDSALYLCASSLGATDTQYFGPGTRLTVL.

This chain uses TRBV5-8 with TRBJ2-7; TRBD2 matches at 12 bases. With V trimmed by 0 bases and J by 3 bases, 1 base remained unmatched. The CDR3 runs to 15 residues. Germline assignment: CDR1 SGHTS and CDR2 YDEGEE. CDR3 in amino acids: CASSLALAGGYEQYF. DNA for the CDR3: TGTGCCAGCAGCTTGGCACTAGCGGGAGGCTACGAGCAGTACTTC.

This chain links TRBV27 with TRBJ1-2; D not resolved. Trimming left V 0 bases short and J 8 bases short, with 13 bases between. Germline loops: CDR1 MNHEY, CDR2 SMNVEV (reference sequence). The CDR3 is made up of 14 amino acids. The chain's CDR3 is CASSLSAGALGYTF. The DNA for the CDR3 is TGTGCCAGCAGTTTATCGGCAGGTGCTCTGGGCTACACCTTC.

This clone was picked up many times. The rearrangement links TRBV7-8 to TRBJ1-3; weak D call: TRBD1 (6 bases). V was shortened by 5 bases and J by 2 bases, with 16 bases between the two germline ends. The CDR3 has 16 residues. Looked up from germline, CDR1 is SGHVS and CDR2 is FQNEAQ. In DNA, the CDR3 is TGTGCCAGCAGCGCCTACAGGGTAATCACTGGAAACACCATATATTTT. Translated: CASSAYRVITGNTIYF.

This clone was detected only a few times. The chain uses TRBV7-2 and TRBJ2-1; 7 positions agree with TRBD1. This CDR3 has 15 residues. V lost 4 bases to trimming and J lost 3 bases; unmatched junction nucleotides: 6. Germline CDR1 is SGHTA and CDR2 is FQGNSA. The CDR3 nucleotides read TGTGCCAGCAGCTCTCGGACAGGACTCTACAATGAGCAGTTCTTC. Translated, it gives CASSSRTGLYNEQFF.

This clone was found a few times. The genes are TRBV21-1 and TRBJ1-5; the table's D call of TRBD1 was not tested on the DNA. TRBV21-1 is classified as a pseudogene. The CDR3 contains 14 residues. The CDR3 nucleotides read TGTGCCAGCAGCGCTAGACAGGGGAGGAAACCCCAGCATTTT. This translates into CASSARQGRKPQHF.

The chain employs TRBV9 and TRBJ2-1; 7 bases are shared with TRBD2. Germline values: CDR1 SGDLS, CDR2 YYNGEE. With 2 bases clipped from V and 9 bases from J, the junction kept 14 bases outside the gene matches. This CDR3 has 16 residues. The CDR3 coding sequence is TGTGCCAGCAGCGTCGCTGGACTAGTTGATTTAGGTGAGCAGTTCTTC. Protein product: CASSVAGLVDLGEQFF. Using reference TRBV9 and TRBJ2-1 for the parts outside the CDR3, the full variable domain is DSGVTQTPKHLITATGQRVTLRCSPRSGDLSVYWYQQSLDQGLQFLIQYYNGEERAKGNILERFSAQQFPDLHSELNLSSLELGDSALYFCASSVAGLVDLGEQFFGPGTRLTVL.